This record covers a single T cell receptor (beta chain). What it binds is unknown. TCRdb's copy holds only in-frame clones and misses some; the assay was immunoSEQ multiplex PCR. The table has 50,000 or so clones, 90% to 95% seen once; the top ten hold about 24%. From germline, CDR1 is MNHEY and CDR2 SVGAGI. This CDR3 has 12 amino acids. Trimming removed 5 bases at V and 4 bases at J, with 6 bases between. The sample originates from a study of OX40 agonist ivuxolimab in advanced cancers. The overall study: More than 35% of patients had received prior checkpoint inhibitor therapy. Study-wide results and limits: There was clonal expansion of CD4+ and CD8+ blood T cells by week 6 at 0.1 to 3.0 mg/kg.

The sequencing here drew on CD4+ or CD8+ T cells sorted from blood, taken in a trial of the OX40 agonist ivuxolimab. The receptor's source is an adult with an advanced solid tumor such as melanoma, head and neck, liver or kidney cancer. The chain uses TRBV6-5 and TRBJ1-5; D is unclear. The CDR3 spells CASSGPNQPQHF. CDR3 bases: TGTGCCAGCAGTGGTCCTAATCAGCCCCAGCATTTT.